This T cell receptor beta chain was sequenced in a study of T cells in Graves' hyperthyroidism and ophthalmopathy. Germline assignment: CDR1 LNHDA and CDR2 SQIVND (reference sequence). This CDR3 has 17 amino acids. V lost 4 bases to trimming and J lost 2 bases, with 20 bases between them. From RNA transcripts, TCR beta CDR3 regions were amplified. The primer set for the first-round RT-PCR of the TCR CDR3 was HTBI. TCRdb re-analysed the multiplex PCR reads in MiXCR, keeping a single row per CDR3 protein. The sample holds about 600,000 distinct CDR3 sequences, about 14% seen once. Fresh peripheral blood, roughly 10 ml, was the source of the PBMCs. This clonotype has ten or more counts. The antigen remains undetermined. Regarding the study as a whole: Most thyroid-expanded clonotypes above 0.001 were also found in blood.

V is TRBV19 and J is TRBJ2-5; tentatively, D is TRBD1 or TRBD2 (5 bases each). The specimen sequenced was blood. The source of this sequence is a woman aged 45-65 years with Graves' ophthalmopathy. CDR3: CASSKAGTESRQETQYF. CDR3 nucleotides: TGTGCCAGTAGTAAGGCCGGGACCGAATCCCGACAAGAGACCCAGTACTTC.